The clone carrying this T cell receptor (beta chain) came up once. Antigen specificity is unknown. The data were obtained in a study of PD-1 blockade in classical Hodgkin lymphoma. Study outcomes and limitations: It was reported that newly diagnosed patients had less baseline TCR diversity than healthy donors.

Sequencing was performed with immunoSEQ multiplex PCR; in TCRdb, only in-frame clones are kept and a portion is missing. The sample lists around 16,000 clones, more than 70% occurring once. Time point given: newly diagnosed, previously untreated cHL patient sample. Starting with thawed PBMCs, CD4+ T cells were purified by magnetic negative selection. A comparison was provided by newly diagnosed, untreated classical Hodgkin lymphoma PBMCs. V was trimmed by 7 bases and J by 4 bases, leaving 11 bases between them. The CDR3 extends over 13 amino acids. Germline values: CDR1 MDHEN, CDR2 SYDVKM. The sequencing input was CD4+ T cells from blood. This clonotype originated in a human donor with classical Hodgkin lymphoma. The chain carries TRBV28 and TRBJ1-5; D gene ambiguous. Here the CDR3 reads CASTYGPNQPQHF. DNA for the CDR3: TGTGCCAGCACATATGGGCCGAATCAGCCCCAGCATTTT.